This T cell receptor (beta chain) originates from a study of T cell repertoires in cytomegalovirus infection. The wider study: Both CMV infection and a matching HLA type were indicated by public TCR beta signatures. Study-wide results and limits: Ex vivo responses were dominated by HLA-C-restricted CMV-specific TCR beta clonotypes. Carriage of CMV together with the relevant HLA was identifiable through cumulative public TCR beta family frequency.

TCRdb re-derived calls from the reads in MiXCR, one entry per CDR3 protein. Altogether some 920,000 distinct CDR3 sequences are present, approximately 31% being singletons, with the ten largest covering roughly an eighth. This clonotype was seen a few times. Its antigen is undetermined. V shed 7 bases and J 1 base; nucleotides not matched to a gene: 4. Germline values: CDR1 SGHRS, CDR2 YFSETQ. The CDR3 loop spans 13 amino acids. The rearrangement links TRBV5-1 to TRBJ2-5; TRBD1 matches at 7 bases. Material: cultured CD8+ T cells from PBMCs, obtained from culture after CMV antigen stimulation. The clonotype comes from a human donor in good health (CMV status not recorded). Some clones in this sample may be carry-over from other donors' samples. CDR3 DNA: TGCGCCAGCCGAAGGGGGCTCCAAGAGACCCAGTACTTC. Amino acids: CASRRGLQETQYF.